The source of this TCR beta chain is a study of metastatic and nonmetastatic thyroid tumors (TCRdb year 2020). In the study overall: The researchers compared repertoires between peripheral blood samples and tumor or nodule tissue samples from patients with malignant or benign thyroid disease.

The paper as a whole reports these results and caveats: In both blood and tumor samples, TCR beta diversity was reported to be significantly higher in malignant tumors than in benign nodules.

The protocol used for the library was PCR. Sequencing instrument: Illumina HiSeq 4000. High-throughput sequencing was used to profile the TCR beta-chain CDR3 region of every patient. On the authors' methods: CDR3 differences across clinicopathological groups were used to build a classifier for discriminating distant-metastatic papillary thyroid cancer patients. The Shannon index was used to measure repertoire diversity, and the Morisita-Horn index was used to measure how similar tumor and blood repertoires were. The raw public data were reprocessed by TCRdb itself: fastp quality trimming at Q25, MiXCR clonotype calling, in-frame beta chains only. The V and J calls come from TCRdb's annotation, not from the publication. Here the sample has 25,000 to 40,000 clones; about 21% occur a single time. The ten largest clones add up to under 25% of the sample. No patient had received any treatment before thyroid surgery. The study retrospectively analysed patient clinical samples collected from about 2012 to 2019 using T-cell receptor beta sequencing.

This clone has ten or more counts. Its specific antigen is unknown. Per-base qualities were not stored, and no clone one base away is much larger. Based on the germline V gene, the CDR1 and CDR2 sequences are SNHLY and FYNNEI. The V and J ends are trimmed by 4 bases and 7 bases, leaving 10 bases between them. From the cysteine up to the phenylalanine, the CDR3 has a length of 13 residues. Of the read, only the CDR3 DNA is kept; its 39 bases are in frame from base 1. The sample comprised blood. The chain is assembled from TRBV2 and TRBJ2-2, with a tentative D call of TRBD1 or TRBD2, each matching 5 bases. This sequence was found in a female donor with papillary thyroid cancer or a benign thyroid nodule (not recorded which). Some clones in this sample may be carry-over from other donors' samples. For the CDR3, the sequence is CASSAGPVGELFF. At the DNA level, the sequence is TGTGCCAGCAGTGCGGGGCCCGTCGGGGAGCTGTTTTTT.